This T cell receptor (beta chain) was obtained from a study of neoadjuvant nivolumab and ipilimumab in lung cancer. Turning to this clone: Its antigen is undetermined.

V lost 3 bases and J lost 5; bases outside the gene matches: 4. CDR1 and CDR2 (germline): MDHEN, SYDVKM. The CDR3 loop spans 13 amino acids. The repertoire was sequenced with immunoSEQ multiplex PCR; TCRdb's copy has only in-frame clones and lacks some. Of tens of thousands of clones listed, approximately 78% are singletons. Study-level findings and limits: TCR richness and clonality were higher in tumors than adjacent uninvolved lung.

The receptor comes from an adult with non-small cell lung cancer. The material sequenced was tumor tissue, taken after neoadjuvant nivolumab, alone or with ipilimumab, at or shortly before surgery. V and J are TRBV28 and TRBJ2-7; 7 nucleotides line up with TRBD2. The CDR3 coding sequence is TGTGCCAGCAGTTTCCGTCTAGCGGACGAGCAGTACTTC. Translation: CASSFRLADEQYF. The full variable domain, completed using reference TRBV28 and TRBJ2-7, is DVKVTQSSRYLVKRTGEKVFLECVQDMDHENMFWYRQDPGLGLRLIYFSYDVKMKEKGDIPEGYSVSREKKERFSLILESASTNQTSMYLCASSFRLADEQYFGPGTRLTVT.